These 11 T cell receptor beta chains came from one sample sequenced in a study of blood T cell repertoires in COVID-19. TCRdb's copy holds only in-frame clones and misses some; the assay was immunoSEQ multiplex PCR. Among about 74,000 clones listed, around 86% were seen once. The sequencing sample was made of peripheral blood. These receptors originate from a woman older than 75 with active or convalescent COVID-19.

This rearrangement joins TRBV7-2 to TRBJ1-3, with TRBD1 as a possible D gene (6 bases). CDR1 and CDR2 from the germline V gene are SGHTA and FQGNSA. V lost 4 bases to trimming and J lost 4 bases, with 20 bases between them. CDR3 size: 17 residues. The CDR3 protein is CASSSQPPRGSGNTIYF. Written as DNA, the CDR3 is TGTGCCAGCAGCTCCCAGCCCCCCAGGGGTTCAGGAAACACCATATATTTT.

The chain recombines TRBV2 with TRBJ1-3; maybe TRBD1 (5 bases). The CDR3 is made up of 13 amino acids. Per germline, CDR1 SNHLY and CDR2 FYNNEI. CDR3: CAARMGLGNTIYF. The CDR3 DNA sequence: TGTGCGGCCAGGATGGGACTTGGAAACACCATATATTTT.

V gene TRBV10-3 combines with J gene TRBJ2-2, with unresolved D. CDR1 and CDR2 (germline): ENHRY, SYGVKD. V lost 4 bases and J 6 bases, leaving 24 bases between the germline ends. The CDR3 length is 18 residues. This CDR3 is CAISAASSTVAGSGELFF. The CDR3 DNA reads as TGTGCCATCAGTGCAGCTTCTTCAACAGTGGCCGGATCCGGGGAGCTGTTTTTT.

The V and J genes are TRBV6-1 and TRBJ2-1; TRBD2 is a possible D gene (7 bases). In germline, CDR1 is MNHNS, CDR2 SASEGT. CDR3 size: 14 residues. Trimming removed 2 bases at V and 7 bases at J, with 12 bases between. Here the CDR3 DNA reads TGTGCCAGCAGTGAACCTAGGGGGGGGAATGAGCAGTTCTTC. It codes for CASSEPRGGNEQFF.

The chain links TRBV7-3 to TRBJ2-2, with 8 bases fitting TRBD2. The CDR3 is made up of 16 amino acids. CDR1 is SGHTA, CDR2 FQGTGA, per germline. The ends lost 3 bases at V and 1 base at J; junction bases unmatched: 4. CDR3 region: CASSLARGGNTGELFF. DNA for the CDR3: TGTGCCAGCAGCTTGGCCCGGGGGGGGAACACCGGGGAGCTGTTTTTT. Full variable domain (remainder filled in from reference TRBV7-3 and TRBJ2-2): GAGVSQTPSNKVTEKGKYVELRCDPISGHTALYWYRQSLGQGPEFLIYFQGTGAADDSGLPNDRFFAVRPEGSVSTLKIQRTERGDSAVYLCASSLARGGNTGELFFGEGSRLTVL.

The chain joins TRBV7-8 to TRBJ1-5; D is unclear. This CDR3 comprises 16 residues. The V gene lost 1 base and the J gene lost 2 bases, with 12 bases spanning the gap. Germline-derived CDR1 and CDR2 are SGHVS and FQNEAQ. CDR3 coding DNA: TGTGCCAGCAGCTTAGGAGAGGGCTTGGGCAATCAGCCCCAGCATTTT. Encoded protein: CASSLGEGLGNQPQHF.

The chain recombines TRBV30 with TRBJ1-1; D may be TRBD1 (6 bases). CDR3 length: 13 amino acids. The germline V and J ends were trimmed by 5 bases and 0 bases, with 10 bases remaining between them. CDR1 and CDR2 (germline): GTSNPN, SVGIG (reference sequence). The CDR3 protein is CAWDGQLNTEAFF. CDR3 DNA sequence: TGTGCCTGGGACGGACAGTTGAACACTGAAGCTTTCTTT.

CDR3 DNA sequence: TGTGCCAGCAGTAGACAGGGTCGTGGACAGCCCCAGCATTTT. This encodes CASSRQGRGQPQHF. The chain combines TRBV6-5 with TRBJ1-5, with 7 bases matching TRBD1. Trimming cost V 5 bases and J 7 bases; bases outside gene matches: 8. Germline V lookup: CDR1 MNHEY, CDR2 SVGAGI. The CDR3 extends over 14 amino acids.

This clone has a single count. The gene calls are TRBV5-1 and TRBJ2-7; D perhaps matches TRBD2 (7 bases). Per germline, CDR1 SGHRS and CDR2 YFSETQ. V shed 0 bases and J shed 5 bases, with 12 bases lying between them. The CDR3 runs to 14 residues. Written as DNA, the CDR3 is TGCGCCAGCAGCTTGGTTACAGGGAGGGACGAGCAGTACTTC. Protein product: CASSLVTGRDEQYF. Together with reference TRBV5-1 and TRBJ2-7, the CDR3 gives the full variable domain: KAGVTQTPRYLIKTRGQQVTLSCSPISGHRSVSWYQQTPGQGLQFLFEYFSETQRNKGNFPGRFSGRQFSNSRSEMNVSTLELGDSALYLCASSLVTGRDEQYFGPGTRLTVT.

The chain carries TRBV12-3 or TRBV12-4 and TRBJ2-7; 8 positions match TRBD1. CDR3 size: 13 residues. V lost 7 bases, J lost 5 bases, and 7 bases stayed unmatched. Here the CDR3 reads CASTPRGRDEQYF. The CDR3, as DNA: TGTGCCAGCACCCCCAGGGGGCGGGACGAGCAGTACTTC.

V usage is TRBV12-5 and J usage is TRBJ2-6, with no clear D. The germline V and J ends were trimmed by 6 bases and 3 bases, with 6 bases remaining between them. The CDR3 is 13 residues long. CDR1 and CDR2 (germline): LGHNT, FRNRAP. In DNA form, the CDR3 reads TGTGCTAGTGGCAACAGTGGGGCCAACGTCCTGACTTTC. Amino acid sequence: CASGNSGANVLTF.